The 5 T cell receptor beta chains given below trace back to one sample, sequenced in a study of cytomegalovirus exposure and HLA in healthy donors. TCRdb's table, derived via immunoSEQ multiplex PCR, lists solely in-frame clones and lacks some. The sample yields over 110,000 clones, almost 85% seen once. The specimen was PBMCs. The receptor source for this set is a woman aged 25 to 39 in good health and CMV-seronegative.

The chain recombines TRBV4-3 with TRBJ2-7; perhaps TRBD2 as D (7 bases). This CDR3 region has 15 residues. Trimming took 4 bases from V and 2 from J, leaving 15 bases between them. CDR1 LGHNA and CDR2 YSLEER come from the germline V gene. In DNA form, the CDR3 reads TGCGCCAGCAGCCCCACTGCGGGGGCCCCCTACGAGCAGTACTTC. This translates into CASSPTAGAPYEQYF.

The chain links TRBV14 to TRBJ2-2; a possible D gene is TRBD1 (6 bases). V dropped 4 bases and J dropped 4 bases, with 19 bases sitting between them. CDR3 length: 17 amino acids. Germline V CDR1 and CDR2: SGHDN, FVKESK. The CDR3 sequence is CASSRGVGARSTGELFF. Written as DNA, the CDR3 is TGTGCCAGCAGCCGGGGAGTGGGGGCGCGTAGCACCGGGGAGCTGTTTTTT.

The chain has TRBV7-8 and TRBJ1-1; D is perhaps TRBD1 (6 bases). The CDR3 has 15 residues. The V end was cut by 2 bases, the J end by 2 bases, with 12 bases between. CDR1 and CDR2 from the germline V gene are SGHVS and FQNEAQ. The CDR3 region has the DNA TGTGCCAGCAGCTTATTGGGGGGGCTAAACACTGAAGCTTTCTTT. Translation: CASSLLGGLNTEAFF. The full variable domain, its missing parts supplied by reference TRBV7-8 and TRBJ1-1, is GAGVSQSPRYKVAKRGQDVALRCDPISGHVSLFWYQQALGQGPEFLTYFQNEAQLDKSGLPSDRFFAERPEGSVSTLKIQRTQQEDSAVYLCASSLLGGLNTEAFFGQGTRLTVV.

V and J are TRBV4-1 and TRBJ1-1; D not certain. The CDR3 runs 16 residues. The V gene lost 2 bases and the J gene lost 0 bases, with 13 bases spanning the gap. Germline V lookup: CDR1 MGHRA, CDR2 YSYEKL. CDR3 coding DNA: TGCGCCAGCAGCCAACTGTGGCCCCAGATGAACACTGAAGCTTTCTTT. Its translation is CASSQLWPQMNTEAFF.

This clone is a singleton in its sample. V usage is TRBV7-3 and J usage is TRBJ1-1; possible D gene TRBD1, 5 bases. Germline CDR1 is SGHTA and CDR2 is FQGTGA. Trimming left V 5 bases short and J 3 bases short, with 22 bases between. This CDR3 spans 17 amino acids. The CDR3 region is CASSPFYLARVYTEAFF. As DNA, the CDR3 is TGTGCCAGCAGCCCGTTTTATTTGGCCAGGGTCTACACTGAAGCTTTCTTT.